The next 27 T cell receptor beta chains were all read from a single sample in a study of tumor-infiltrating lymphocytes in localized non-small cell lung cancer. Sequencing was performed with immunoSEQ multiplex PCR; in TCRdb, only in-frame clones are kept and a portion is missing. The repertoire holds 16,000 or so clones, with 65% to 85% as singletons. Sample: lung tumor tissue. The origin of the receptors is a human donor with non-small cell lung cancer.

The rearrangement uses TRBV25-1 and TRBJ2-1; TRBD1 matches at 8 bases. This CDR3 is built from 15 residues. Per germline, CDR1 MGHDK and CDR2 SYGVNS. Trimming took 4 bases from V and 3 from J; bases not matched to a gene: 5. This CDR3 is CASSVGTGYYNEQFF. CDR3 DNA sequence: TGTGCCAGCAGTGTCGGGACAGGTTACTACAATGAGCAGTTCTTC.

This chain uses TRBV5-6 with TRBJ1-5; tentatively, D is TRBD1 (5 bases). The germline V and J ends were trimmed by 0 bases and 4 bases, with 17 bases remaining between them. From germline, CDR1 is SGHDT and CDR2 YYEEEE. The CDR3 is 17 amino acids. The CDR3 loop is CASSLAQGIVGNQPQHF. For the CDR3, the DNA is TGTGCCAGCAGCTTGGCCCAGGGAATTGTAGGGAATCAGCCCCAGCATTTT.

The V call is TRBV18, the J call TRBJ2-3, with 13 bases matching TRBD2. CDR1 and CDR2 from the germline V gene are KGHSH and LQKENI. This CDR3 has 21 residues. V was pared by 3 bases and J by 0 bases, with 15 bases of the junction left unmatched. Here the CDR3 DNA reads TGTGCCAGCTCACCCCCGCGGCGAACTAGCGGGGGGGCTACTAGCACAGATACGCAGTATTTT. This codes for CASSPPRRTSGGATSTDTQYF.

The V call is TRBV28, the J call TRBJ2-2; 10 positions agree with TRBD1. Trimming removed 6 bases from V and 4 bases from J; junction bases left unmatched: 5. The CDR3 has 15 residues. Germline CDR1 is MDHEN and CDR2 is SYDVKM. CDR3 residues: CASRRQGAGTGELFF. CDR3 coding DNA: TGTGCCAGCAGAAGACAGGGGGCGGGCACCGGGGAGCTGTTTTTT.

The chain links TRBV29-1 to TRBJ2-1, with D possibly matching TRBD1 (6 bases). With 6 bases removed from V and 0 bases from J, the gap between germline ends came to 9 bases. From germline, CDR1 is SQVTM and CDR2 ANQGSEA. The CDR3 loop spans 13 amino acids. DNA for the CDR3: TGCAGCGTAGGACAGAGCTCCTACAATGAGCAGTTCTTC. Translation: CSVGQSSYNEQFF.

The genes are TRBV29-1 and TRBJ1-1; 10 bases align to TRBD1. This CDR3 is built from 15 residues. Germline V gene lookup returns CDR1 SQVTM and CDR2 ANQGSEA. V shed 3 bases, J shed 6 bases, and the junction held 10 bases outside the gene matches. The CDR3 spells CSVEGTGASYAEAFF. The CDR3 DNA sequence: TGCAGCGTTGAGGGGACAGGGGCAAGCTACGCTGAAGCTTTCTTT.

The CDR3 bases are TGTGCCAGCAGCCTACAGGGGGGGGGCGAAAAGCAGTACTTC. Protein product: CASSLQGGGEKQYF. The chain links TRBV6-5 to TRBJ2-7; D is perhaps TRBD1 (8 bases). The CDR3 contains 14 residues. Trimming pared 6 bases from V and 8 bases from J, leaving 20 bases between. Germline V lookup: CDR1 MNHEY, CDR2 SVGAGI.

This clone has just a few counts. The J gene is TRBJ2-5, the V gene TRBV9; 11 bases are a match to TRBD2. CDR1 and CDR2 from the germline V gene are SGDLS and YYNGEE. V trimming: 3 bases; J trimming: 5 bases; junction bases outside the gene matches: 9. The CDR3 sequence is 16 residues long. The CDR3 DNA reads as TGTGCCAGCAGCGCCTATACTAGCGGGGGAGGGGAGACCCAGTACTTC. It specifies CASSAYTSGGGETQYF. The full variable domain, completed using reference TRBV9 and TRBJ2-5, is DSGVTQTPKHLITATGQRVTLRCSPRSGDLSVYWYQQSLDQGLQFLIQYYNGEERAKGNILERFSAQQFPDLHSELNLSSLELGDSALYFCASSAYTSGGGETQYFGPGTRLLVL.

The J gene is TRBJ2-7, the V gene TRBV6-5; D may be TRBD1 (6 bases). CDR1 and CDR2 from the germline V gene are MNHEY and SVGAGI. This CDR3 has 12 residues. V lost 4 bases, J lost 7 bases, and 11 bases lay in between. CDR3 residues: CASSFGGGEQYF. The CDR3 DNA reads as TGTGCCAGCAGTTTTGGGGGCGGGGAGCAGTACTTC.

V usage is TRBV9 and J usage is TRBJ1-1, with D possibly being TRBD1 (5 bases). V dropped 4 bases and J dropped 0 bases, with 16 bases sitting between them. CDR3 length: 16 residues. Germline-derived CDR1 and CDR2 are SGDLS and YYNGEE. The CDR3, as DNA: TGTGCCAGCAGCCTTGGGGGGGAGGGCATGAACACTGAAGCTTTCTTT. As protein: CASSLGGEGMNTEAFF.

This chain joins TRBV7-8 and TRBJ1-2; 8 nucleotides agree with TRBD1. The V gene end was trimmed by 1 base and the J gene end by 0 bases; junction bases not matched to a gene: 4. CDR1 and CDR2 (germline): SGHVS, FQNEAQ. The CDR3 extends over 16 amino acids. The CDR3 sequence is CASSLGGQASNYGYTF. CDR3 nucleotide sequence: TGTGCCAGCAGCTTAGGGGGACAGGCCTCTAACTATGGCTACACCTTC.

The chain combines TRBV13 with TRBJ1-1, with TRBD1 identical over 7 bases. The V and J ends lost 4 bases and 3 bases, in that order; junction bases with no gene match: 11. Germline CDR1 and CDR2: PRHDT and FYEKMQ (reference sequence). The CDR3 spans 16 residues. CDR3 sequence reads: CASSSRTGRLDTEAFF. The CDR3 DNA follows: TGTGCCAGCAGCTCCCGGACAGGCCGACTGGACACTGAAGCTTTCTTT.

The chain combines TRBV6-5 with TRBJ2-1; 7 nucleotides match TRBD2. V was clipped by 4 bases and J by 0 bases; unmatched bases: 3. This CDR3 comprises 15 residues. Germline V CDR1 and CDR2: MNHEY, SVGAGI. CDR3 amino acids: CASSFRTSSYNEQFF. CDR3 in DNA: TGTGCCAGCAGTTTCCGGACTAGCTCCTACAATGAGCAGTTCTTC.

The V call is TRBV28, the J call TRBJ1-2; 8 bases are shared with TRBD1. Germline CDR1 reads MDHEN; CDR2 reads SYDVKM. Germline trimming cut 5 bases from V and 4 bases from J; bases unmatched to any gene: 6. The CDR3 consists of 14 residues. The CDR3 DNA reads TGTGCCAGCAGTGGACAGGGACTTTCCTATGGCTACACCTTC. It codes for CASSGQGLSYGYTF.

The rearrangement links TRBV15 to TRBJ1-5; D uncertain. The CDR3 sequence is 16 residues long. Germline V gives CDR1 LNHNV, CDR2 YYDKDF (reference sequence). The V and J ends lost 1 base and 3 bases respectively, with 13 bases between them. The CDR3 sequence: CATSRGRTGFNQPQHF. CDR3 coding DNA: TGTGCCACCAGCAGAGGGCGGACGGGGTTCAATCAGCCCCAGCATTTT.

The V call is TRBV9, the J call TRBJ1-2; the D gene is possibly TRBD1 (5 bases). V was trimmed by 0 bases and J by 0 bases, leaving 18 bases between them. Germline V lookup: CDR1 SGDLS, CDR2 YYNGEE. This CDR3 spans 18 amino acids. Here the CDR3 DNA reads TGTGCCAGCAGCGTAGGGGGGTCTAAAATTGGAGCTAACTATGGCTACACCTTC. Encoded protein: CASSVGGSKIGANYGYTF.

With respect to this clone: At one end the junction does not follow the germline gene, possibly because of a read error. CDR3 in amino acids: CASSLGGLAGGQELF. The CDR3 DNA follows: TGCGCCAGCAGCTTGGGGGGACTAGCGGGGGGGCAGGAGCTCTTC. The V and J genes are TRBV5-1 and TRBJ2-1; TRBD2 agrees at 16 bases. CDR1 is SGHRS, CDR2 YFSETQ, per germline. The CDR3 covers 15 residues.

This sequence joins TRBV5-5 and TRBJ1-5; weak D call: TRBD1 (6 bases). The CDR3 runs to 15 residues. V lost 7 bases and J 0 bases, leaving 14 bases between the germline ends. Germline-derived CDR1 and CDR2 are SGHKS and YYEKEE (reference sequence). This CDR3 is CASRRTALSNQPQHF. The CDR3 DNA reads as TGTGCCAGCCGCAGGACAGCCCTTAGCAATCAGCCCCAGCATTTT.

The V gene is TRBV27, the J gene TRBJ2-1; D gene ambiguous. V was shortened by 3 bases and J by 5 bases, with 8 bases between the two germline ends. This CDR3 has 13 residues. CDR1 is MNHEY and CDR2 is SMNVEV in the germline V gene (reference sequence). This CDR3 is CASSLFRNNEQFF. The CDR3 DNA reads TGTGCCAGCAGTTTGTTCCGAAACAATGAGCAGTTCTTC.

The CDR3 is CASSLIRFSGNTIYF. The CDR3 DNA reads TGTGCCAGCAGCTTAATCAGGTTCTCTGGAAACACCATATATTTT. The chain recombines TRBV7-8 with TRBJ1-3; D is ambiguous. The CDR3 spans 15 residues. V lost 2 bases and J 0 bases, leaving 8 bases between the germline ends. Germline loops: CDR1 SGHVS, CDR2 FQNEAQ. Filled out from reference TRBV7-8 and TRBJ1-3, the complete variable domain reads GAGVSQSPRYKVAKRGQDVALRCDPISGHVSLFWYQQALGQGPEFLTYFQNEAQLDKSGLPSDRFFAERPEGSVSTLKIQRTQQEDSAVYLCASSLIRFSGNTIYFGEGSWLTVV.

The chain has TRBV5-1 and TRBJ2-3; D is undetermined. Trimming took 0 bases from V and 2 from J, leaving 10 bases between them. The germline CDR1 and CDR2 sequences are SGHRS and YFSETQ. The CDR3 is 15 residues long. The CDR3 DNA reads TGCGCCAGCAGCTTGGGGGCAGACACCACAGATACGCAGTATTTT. Protein: CASSLGADTTDTQYF.

The V and J genes are TRBV28 and TRBJ1-5; 7 positions match TRBD1. Germline V CDR1 and CDR2: MDHEN, SYDVKM. The CDR3 runs 15 residues. J was trimmed by 6 bases and V by 1 base; bases with no gene match: 6. The CDR3, as DNA: TGTGCCAGCAGTTTATTTGGCAGGGGGAGTCAGCCCCAGCATTTT. Translation: CASSLFGRGSQPQHF.

This clone came up a few times. The rearrangement joins TRBV7-8 to TRBJ2-1; 14 bases line up with TRBD2. Germline values: CDR1 SGHVS, CDR2 FQNEAQ. The CDR3 consists of 18 residues. Germline trimming cut 5 bases from V and 5 bases from J; bases unmatched to any gene: 11. The CDR3 loop is CASSLTSGRAPSDNEQFF. CDR3 in DNA: TGTGCCAGCAGCCTGACTAGCGGGAGGGCCCCTTCGGACAATGAGCAGTTCTTC.

This clone appeared a single time. The chain links TRBV5-5 to TRBJ2-5, with TRBD2 as a possible D gene (6 bases). The germline V gene encodes CDR1 SGHKS and CDR2 YYEKEE (reference sequence). The V and J ends lost 2 bases and 4 bases respectively, with 12 bases between them. This CDR3 has 14 amino acids. The DNA of the CDR3 is TGTGCCAGCAGCTTCGGAGGGTCAGGAGAGACCCAGTACTTC. Translated: CASSFGGSGETQYF.

This sequence joins TRBV19 and TRBJ2-1; D is perhaps TRBD1 (6 bases). Trimming shortened V by 3 bases and J by 9 bases, and 12 bases separated the two germline ends. The germline V gene encodes CDR1 LNHDA and CDR2 SQIVND (reference sequence). This CDR3 is built from 13 residues. The CDR3 sequence is CASSISGQPEQFF. CDR3 bases: TGTGCCAGTAGTATTTCGGGACAACCTGAGCAGTTCTTC.

This chain uses TRBV5-5 with TRBJ1-4; D gene uncertain. Germline V gives CDR1 SGHKS, CDR2 YYEKEE (reference sequence). Trimming left V 6 bases short and J 7 bases short, with 16 bases between. This CDR3 has 14 residues. CDR3 loop: CASTEWGRSEKLFF. The CDR3 nucleotides read TGTGCCAGCACCGAATGGGGTCGAAGTGAAAAACTGTTTTTT.

The chain recombines TRBV4-3 with TRBJ2-7; D is possibly TRBD1 (7 bases). Trimming shortened V by 4 bases and J by 8 bases, and 18 bases separated the two germline ends. The V gene's germline CDR1 is LGHNA and CDR2 YSLEER. This CDR3 comprises 14 residues. The CDR3 loop is CASSPNQGGWKQYF. As DNA, the CDR3 is TGCGCCAGCAGCCCCAACCAGGGGGGCTGGAAGCAGTACTTC.